Sequencing of this T cell receptor (beta chain) was carried out in a study of vaccination and CD4 T cells after COVID-19. The treatment is: approximately nine-day PBMC culture with coronavirus spike peptide pools or control peptides (ViraFEST assay). CD4+ T cells of the unexposed donor were collected before the COVID-19 pandemic (2011-2018). CD4+ T cells from unexposed donors were probed, cells permitting, with SARS-CoV-2 S/N and four cold-coronavirus spikes. Points on this clonotype: The antigen is undetermined.

Sequenced with the Oncomine TCR Beta short-read assay was DNA taken from cultured CD4+ T cells. Once CD4+ T cells had been cultured, genomic DNA was extracted from them. TCRdb re-analysed the PCR reads in MiXCR, keeping a single row per CDR3 protein. In the table there are approximately 9,800 distinct CDR3 sequences, about 43% of which are singletons. The sequenced sample consisted of CD4+ T cells from blood, cultured in vitro. The source is a human donor in good health.

The CDR3 DNA is TGTGCCAGCAGTTACGCGGGACAAGAGACCCAGTACTTC. This sequence encodes CASSYAGQETQYF. The rearrangement joins TRBV6-2 or TRBV6-3 to TRBJ2-5; TRBD2 is a possible D gene (6 bases). Germline V gene data show CDR1 as MNHEY and CDR2 as SVGEGT. V dropped 2 bases and J dropped 2 bases, with 6 bases sitting between them. The length of the CDR3 is 13 residues.